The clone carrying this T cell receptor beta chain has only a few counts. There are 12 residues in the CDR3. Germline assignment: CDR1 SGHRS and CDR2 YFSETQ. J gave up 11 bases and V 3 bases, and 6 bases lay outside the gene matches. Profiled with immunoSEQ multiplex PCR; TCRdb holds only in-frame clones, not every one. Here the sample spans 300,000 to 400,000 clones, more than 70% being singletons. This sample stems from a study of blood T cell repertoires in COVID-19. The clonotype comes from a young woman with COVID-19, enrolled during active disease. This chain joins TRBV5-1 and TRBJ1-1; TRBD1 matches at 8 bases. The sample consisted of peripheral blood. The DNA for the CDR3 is TGCGCCAGCAGCTCGCCGACAGGGGTGGCTTTCTTT. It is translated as CASSSPTGVAFF.